Below are 31 T cell receptor beta chains sequenced from a single sample in a study of T-cell memory formation after mild COVID-19. In TCRdb, the 5' RACE reads were re-called with MiXCR into one record per CDR3 protein. The table lists 500,000 to 650,000 distinct CDR3 sequences, roughly 20% of them singletons. Sequenced: PBMCs or a T cell subset sorted from them (not recorded which). These TCRs come from an adult woman who had mild COVID-19 (a few samples of this study predate the infection). Cell type and time point are not known.

This chain connects TRBV20-1 to TRBJ1-5; 11 bases are a match to TRBD1. CDR3 length: 15 residues. The J segment lost 7 bases and the V segment lost 6 bases, leaving 11 bases of the junction unmatched. The germline CDR1 and CDR2 sequences are DFQATT and SNEGSKA (reference sequence). The CDR3 loop reads CSAVGQGAIRQPQHF. In DNA form, the CDR3 reads TGCAGTGCCGTAGGACAGGGGGCCATTCGGCAGCCCCAGCATTTT.

This clonotype was counted between two and nine times. The chain links TRBV27 to TRBJ2-2, with D perhaps TRBD1 (5 bases). Looked up from germline, CDR1 is MNHEY and CDR2 is SMNVEV (reference sequence). Trimming left V 3 bases short and J 1 base short, with 12 bases between. The CDR3 consists of 16 residues. The CDR3: CASSFKGQGNTGELFF. The CDR3 coding sequence is TGTGCCAGCAGTTTCAAAGGGCAGGGGAACACCGGGGAGCTGTTTTTT.

This rearrangement joins TRBV18 to TRBJ2-5; 7 bases align to TRBD2. The CDR3 has 14 amino acids. Germline trimming cut 8 bases from V and 5 bases from J; bases unmatched to any gene: 11. Germline values: CDR1 KGHSH, CDR2 LQKENI. This chain's CDR3 is CASAGEGFAETQYF. CDR3 nucleotides: TGTGCCAGCGCTGGGGAGGGGTTCGCGGAGACCCAGTACTTC.

The CDR3 here is CSARDRDLNTEAFF. CDR3 coding DNA: TGCAGTGCTAGAGACAGGGACTTGAACACTGAAGCTTTCTTT. This chain connects TRBV20-1 to TRBJ1-1, with D possibly matching TRBD1 (5 bases). V shed 0 bases and J shed 0 bases, with 8 bases lying between them. Germline V gene lookup returns CDR1 DFQATT and CDR2 SNEGSKA (reference sequence). The CDR3 length is 14 residues.

The chain combines TRBV7-2 with TRBJ2-7; D assignment may be TRBD1 or TRBD2 (6 bases each). The CDR3 is 16 amino acids. The germline V gene has CDR1 SGHTA and CDR2 FQGNSA. V was cut by 2 bases and J by 1 base, with 15 bases left in between. This chain's CDR3 is CASSLYGGHLSYEQYF. The CDR3 coding sequence is TGTGCCAGCAGCTTATACGGGGGACACCTGTCCTACGAGCAGTACTTC. Complete variable domain (other parts from reference TRBV7-2 and TRBJ2-7): GAGVSQSPSNKVTEKGKDVELRCDPISGHTALYWYRQSLGQGLEFLIYFQGNSAPDKSGLPSDRFSAERTGGSVSTLTIQRTQQEDSAVYLCASSLYGGHLSYEQYFGPGTRLTVT.

This clonotype was counted a few times. V is TRBV27 and J is TRBJ2-1; 9 bases align to TRBD2. This CDR3 is 19 amino acids long. V was clipped by 4 bases and J by 3 bases; unmatched bases: 16. The germline V gene encodes CDR1 MNHEY and CDR2 SMNVEV (reference sequence). CDR3 sequence (DNA): TGTGCCAGCAGTTGGTCGGGGGCTAGCGGGACAGTAGTCTACAATGAGCAGTTCTTC. Translating it yields CASSWSGASGTVVYNEQFF.

Comment on this clonotype: Relative to the germline gene, one junction end is altered; a read error may explain this. The gene calls are TRBV27 and TRBJ2-1; a possible D gene is TRBD2 (5 bases). The germline gives CDR1 MNHEY, CDR2 SMNVEV (reference sequence). The CDR3 length is 17 residues. As DNA, the CDR3 is TGTGCCAGCGCCCGAGGGTCCCGACTCCCAACCTATAATGAGCAGTTCTTC. The encoded protein is CASARGSRLPTYNEQFF.

The V call is TRBV4-1, the J call TRBJ1-1; 9 bases fit TRBD1. Germline V gives CDR1 MGHRA, CDR2 YSYEKL. The CDR3 extends over 17 amino acids. V was pared by 4 bases and J by 4 bases, with 13 bases of the junction left unmatched. CDR3 nucleotides: TGCGCCAGCAGCCCTATACCGGGACAGGGAGACGCCACTGAAGCTTTCTTT. It encodes CASSPIPGQGDATEAFF.

This clonotype was observed a handful of times. This chain connects TRBV15 to TRBJ1-6, with 9 positions matching TRBD1. This CDR3 spans 17 amino acids. Germline V CDR1 and CDR2: LNHNV, YYDKDF (reference sequence). The ends lost 0 bases at V and 7 bases at J; junction bases unmatched: 7. CDR3 DNA sequence: TGTGCCACCAGCAGAGATTTTGGGGGACAGGGAAATTCACCCCTCCACTTT. Amino acids: CATSRDFGGQGNSPLHF.

The chain has TRBV7-9 and TRBJ2-2; D is ambiguous. V lost 3 bases and J 5 bases, leaving 10 bases between the germline ends. Germline V gives CDR1 SEHNR, CDR2 FQNEAQ (reference sequence). This CDR3 region has 14 residues. The CDR3 loop reads CASSFSVETGELFF. The CDR3 bases are TGTGCCAGCAGCTTTTCTGTGGAAACCGGGGAGCTGTTTTTT. Variable domain in full (rest from reference TRBV7-9 and TRBJ2-2): DTGVSQNPRHKITKRGQNVTFRCDPISEHNRLYWYRQTLGQGPEFLTYFQNEAQLEKSRLLSDRFSAERPKGSFSTLEIQRTEQGDSAMYLCASSFSVETGELFFGEGSRLTVL.

The V call is TRBV25-1, the J call TRBJ2-5; D not certain. Looked up from germline, CDR1 is MGHDK and CDR2 is SYGVNS. V was clipped by 5 bases and J by 4 bases, with 14 bases between them. CDR3 length: 14 amino acids. The CDR3 region is CASSILGVRETQYF. CDR3 nucleotide sequence: TGTGCCAGCAGTATTCTAGGCGTTCGAGAGACCCAGTACTTC.

This clonotype was counted ten times or more. The chain combines TRBV10-3 with TRBJ2-3; tentatively, D is TRBD2 (6 bases). The length of the CDR3 is 13 residues. CDR1 ENHRY and CDR2 SYGVKD come from the germline V gene. V was pared by 5 bases and J by 3 bases, with 9 bases between. CDR3 loop: CAISPGTTDTQYF. The CDR3 DNA reads as TGTGCCATCAGTCCCGGGACTACAGATACGCAGTATTTT.

There are a few counts of this clonotype. The V gene is TRBV3-1, the J gene TRBJ1-1, with 9 nucleotides matching TRBD1. The ends lost 2 bases at V and 6 bases at J; junction bases unmatched: 4. This CDR3 is 14 amino acids long. The V gene's germline CDR1 is LGHDT and CDR2 YNNKEL (reference sequence). The CDR3 reads CASSQTGGRSEAFF. For the CDR3, the DNA is TGTGCCAGCAGCCAAACAGGGGGCAGGTCTGAAGCTTTCTTT.

A few counts support this clonotype. The chain uses TRBV11-1 and TRBJ2-2; 8 bases match TRBD2. Germline loops: CDR1 SGHAT, CDR2 FQDESV (reference sequence). The length of the CDR3 is 15 residues. V lost 5 bases to trimming and J lost 4 bases; unmatched junction nucleotides: 6. CDR3 in amino acids: CASSVSGTSTGELFF. CDR3 DNA sequence: TGTGCCAGCAGCGTCTCCGGGACTAGCACCGGGGAGCTGTTTTTT.

This chain's CDR3 is CSARTDMNTEAFF. CDR3 bases: TGCAGTGCTCGGACCGACATGAACACTGAAGCTTTCTTT. V is TRBV20-1 and J is TRBJ1-1; D unclear. CDR3 size: 13 residues. In germline, CDR1 is DFQATT, CDR2 SNEGSKA (reference sequence). V lost 5 bases and J lost 0, with 10 bases in between.

This chain connects TRBV5-5 to TRBJ1-1; D call uncertain. Germline assignment: CDR1 SGHKS and CDR2 YYEKEE (reference sequence). The CDR3 consists of 15 residues. The ends were cut back, 4 bases at V and 0 bases at J, with 13 bases in the middle. The CDR3 DNA reads TGTGCCAGCAGCCCGCCCGCAGTTATGAACACTGAAGCTTTCTTT. Its protein product is CASSPPAVMNTEAFF.

V and J are TRBV7-6 and TRBJ2-5; D is uncertain. With 5 bases removed from V and 4 bases from J, the gap between germline ends came to 11 bases. The CDR3 consists of 13 residues. Germline-derived CDR1 and CDR2 are SGHVS and FNYEAQ. The DNA for the CDR3 is TGTGCCAGCAGCCCCGCGACCCCAGAGACCCAGTACTTC. It codes for CASSPATPETQYF.

The chain recombines TRBV5-6 with TRBJ2-3; D possibly corresponds to TRBD2 (5 bases). Germline V CDR1 and CDR2: SGHDT, YYEEEE. The CDR3 is 15 residues long. Deletions cut 4 bases from V and 2 bases from J, with 14 bases between. The CDR3 loop is CASSPEGDHTDTQYF. CDR3 sequence (DNA): TGTGCCAGCAGCCCCGAGGGAGATCACACAGATACGCAGTATTTT. The full variable domain, with the rest looked up from reference TRBV5-6 and TRBJ2-3, is DAGVTQSPTHLIKTRGQQVTLRCSPKSGHDTVSWYQQALGQGPQFIFQYYEEEERQRGNFPDRFSGHQFPNYSSELNVNALLLGDSALYLCASSPEGDHTDTQYFGPGTRLTVL.

This clonotype was detected a few times. The chain carries TRBV7-8 and TRBJ2-2, with unresolved D. This CDR3 spans 12 amino acids. V lost 5 bases and J lost 10, with 11 bases in between. Germline-derived CDR1 and CDR2 are SGHVS and FQNEAQ. Here the CDR3 reads CASSLNQLELFF. The CDR3 DNA follows: TGTGCCAGCAGCCTAAATCAGCTGGAGCTGTTTTTT.

Remarks on this clonotype: At one of its ends the junction is not consistent with the germline gene, which may arise from a read error. J is TRBJ2-4 and V is TRBV7-2; D may correspond to TRBD1 or TRBD2 (6 bases each). This CDR3 comprises 18 residues. The germline gives CDR1 SGHTA, CDR2 FQGNSA. The CDR3 reads CASSLEGGAGRSKDIQYF. The CDR3 nucleotides read TGTGCCAGCAGCTTAGAGGGGGGCGCAGGGCGATCCAAAGACATTCAGTACTTC. The whole variable domain, remainder taken from reference TRBV7-2 and TRBJ2-4, is GAGVSQSPSNKVTEKGKDVELRCDPISGHTALYWYRQSLGQGLEFLIYFQGNSAPDKSGLPSDRFSAERTGGSVSTLTIQRTQQEDSAVYLCASSLEGGAGRSKDIQYFGAGTRLSVL.

This clonotype showed up many times. The chain employs TRBV10-3 and TRBJ2-7; 7 bases align to TRBD2. The CDR3 is 15 amino acids. The V gene's germline CDR1 is ENHRY and CDR2 SYGVKD. The junction had 7 bases not matched to a gene; V was cut back by 3 bases and J by 2 bases. CDR3 amino acids: CAISDLAGSAYEQYF. The CDR3 DNA reads TGTGCCATCAGTGATTTAGCGGGTAGCGCCTACGAGCAGTACTTC.

This chain connects TRBV12-3 or TRBV12-4 to TRBJ2-4; no reliable D call. V was trimmed by 5 bases and J by 1 base, leaving 9 bases between them. The CDR3 length is 14 residues. In DNA form, the CDR3 reads TGTGCCAGCAGTCCAGCTTGGGCCAAAAACATTCAGTACTTC. Protein product: CASSPAWAKNIQYF.

This clonotype appeared once. The chain employs TRBV7-2 and TRBJ1-1; no reliable D call. V lost 0 bases and J 10 bases, leaving 12 bases between the germline ends. Germline values: CDR1 SGHTA, CDR2 FQGNSA. There are 13 residues in the CDR3. Written as DNA, the CDR3 is TGTGCCAGCAGCTTAGCTTATAAGGGTGGAGCTTTCTTT. This encodes CASSLAYKGGAFF.

The chain combines TRBV6-2 or TRBV6-3 with TRBJ2-5, with D hard to call. The CDR3 consists of 12 residues. Germline CDR1 reads MNHEY; CDR2 reads SVGEGT. Trimming took off 2 bases at V and 5 bases at J, with 6 bases between the two ends. Here the CDR3 DNA reads TGTGCCAGCAGTTACACGGACGAGACCCAGTACTTC. As protein: CASSYTDETQYF.

The V gene is TRBV12-3 or TRBV12-4, the J gene TRBJ1-1; weak D call: TRBD1 (5 bases). This CDR3 is built from 14 residues. V dropped 5 bases and J dropped 1 base, with 11 bases sitting between them. The CDR3 region has the DNA TGTGCCAGCAGTCCTCGGGACGGGAACACTGAAGCTTTCTTT. Its protein product is CASSPRDGNTEAFF.

In this sample, this clonotype turned up a few times. The chain links TRBV11-2 to TRBJ2-7; TRBD2 aligns across 10 bases. The CDR3 sequence is 15 residues long. Germline lookup yields CDR1 SGHAT and CDR2 FQNNGV. Trimming cost V 6 bases and J 3 bases; bases outside gene matches: 8. The CDR3 loop is CASSRVAGGLYEQYF. CDR3 DNA: TGTGCCAGCAGTCGAGTAGCGGGGGGCCTCTACGAGCAGTACTTC.

The rearrangement joins TRBV10-3 to TRBJ1-2; TRBD1 aligns across 7 bases. The CDR3 loop spans 13 amino acids. Germline CDR1 reads ENHRY; CDR2 reads SYGVKD. V trimming: 6 bases; J trimming: 5 bases; junction bases outside the gene matches: 6. The CDR3 DNA reads TGTGCCATCAGCGACGACAGGGCTTATGGCTACACCTTC. Translating gives CAISDDRAYGYTF.

In this sample, this clonotype turned up a few times. This chain connects TRBV18 to TRBJ2-1, with 7 bases aligning to TRBD2. V shed 3 bases, J shed 13 bases, and the junction held 9 bases outside the gene matches. The CDR3 is 13 amino acids. In germline, CDR1 is KGHSH, CDR2 LQKENI. Written as DNA, the CDR3 is TGTGCCAGCTCACCCCGGGACTACCGGGGACAGTTCTTC. It specifies CASSPRDYRGQFF. Full variable domain (missing parts from reference TRBV18 and TRBJ2-1): NAGVMQNPRHLVRRRGQEARLRCSPMKGHSHVYWYRQLPEEGLKFMVYLQKENIIDESGMPKERFSAEFPKEGPSILRIQQVVRGDSAAYFCASSPRDYRGQFFGPGTRLTVL.

J is TRBJ2-6 and V is TRBV10-3; 10 bases match TRBD2. The V and J ends lost 4 bases and 0 bases, in that order; junction bases with no gene match: 0. The CDR3 contains 16 residues. CDR1 is ENHRY and CDR2 is SYGVKD in the germline V gene. DNA for the CDR3: TGTGCCATCAGTGCTAGCGGGGGCTCTGGGGCCAACGTCCTGACTTTC. Protein product: CAISASGGSGANVLTF.

The chain has TRBV14 and TRBJ2-5, with 7 bases that match TRBD1. With 1 base clipped from V and 2 bases from J, the junction kept 7 bases outside the gene matches. Germline-derived CDR1 and CDR2 are SGHDN and FVKESK. CDR3 size: 16 residues. The CDR3 loop reads CASSQGRVRGQETQYF. The CDR3 DNA sequence: TGTGCCAGCAGCCAAGGACGTGTCAGGGGGCAAGAGACCCAGTACTTC.

This chain uses TRBV4-1 with TRBJ1-1; D gene uncertain. Germline CDR1 MGHRA, CDR2 YSYEKL. Trimming shortened V by 1 base and J by 0 bases, and 12 bases separated the two germline ends. This CDR3 comprises 16 residues. The CDR3 DNA is TGCGCCAGCAGCCAAGGAGTGCGAAGCTTGAACACTGAAGCTTTCTTT. It yields the protein CASSQGVRSLNTEAFF.